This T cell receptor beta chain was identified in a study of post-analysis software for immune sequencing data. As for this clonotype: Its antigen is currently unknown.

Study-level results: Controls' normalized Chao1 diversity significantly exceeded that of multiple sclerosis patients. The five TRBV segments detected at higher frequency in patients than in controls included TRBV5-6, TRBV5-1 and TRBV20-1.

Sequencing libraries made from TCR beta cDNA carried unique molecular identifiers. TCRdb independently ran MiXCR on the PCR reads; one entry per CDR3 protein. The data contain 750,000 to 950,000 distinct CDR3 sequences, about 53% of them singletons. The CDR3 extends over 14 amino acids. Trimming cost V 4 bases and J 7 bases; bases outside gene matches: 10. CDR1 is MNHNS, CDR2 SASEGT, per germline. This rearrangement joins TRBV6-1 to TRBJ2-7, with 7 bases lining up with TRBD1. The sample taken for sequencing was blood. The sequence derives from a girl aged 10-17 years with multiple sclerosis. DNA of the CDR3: TGTGCCAGCAGTGGATCGACAGGGTCGGGGGAGCAGTACTTC. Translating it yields CASSGSTGSGEQYF.